This record looks at one T cell receptor (beta chain) sequence and its context. The data were obtained in a study of monozygotic twins with inflammatory bowel disease. TCRdb re-called the 5' RACE reads, yielding one record per CDR3 amino acid sequence without DNA. This sample's table reports about 380,000 distinct CDR3 sequences. This TCR was recovered from a human donor with ulcerative colitis or Crohn's disease, or a healthy co-twin of an affected twin (not recorded which). The sequencing input was blood.

CDR3 region: CSASVAGGRDTQYF. The V call is TRBV20-1, the J call TRBJ2-3; TCRdb indicates TRBD2, and absent DNA this call remains unverified. CDR1 and CDR2 (germline): DFQATT, SNEGSKA (reference sequence). The length of the CDR3 is 14 residues.